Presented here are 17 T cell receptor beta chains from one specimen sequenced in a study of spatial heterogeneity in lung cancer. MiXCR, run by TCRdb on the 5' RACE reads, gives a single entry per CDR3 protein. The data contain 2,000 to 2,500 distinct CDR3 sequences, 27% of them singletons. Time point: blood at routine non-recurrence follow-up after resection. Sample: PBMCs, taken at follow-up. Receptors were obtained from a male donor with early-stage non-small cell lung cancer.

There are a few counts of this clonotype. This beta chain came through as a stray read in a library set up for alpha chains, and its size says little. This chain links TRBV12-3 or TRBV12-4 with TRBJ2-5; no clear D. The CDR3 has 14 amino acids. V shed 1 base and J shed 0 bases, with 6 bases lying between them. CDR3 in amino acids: CASSLGQDQETQYF. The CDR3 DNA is TGTGCCAGCAGTTTAGGGCAGGACCAAGAGACCCAGTACTTC.

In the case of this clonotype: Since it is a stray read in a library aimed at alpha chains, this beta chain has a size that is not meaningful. CDR3 sequence: CASSAGTGGYGYTF. The CDR3 DNA sequence: TGTGCCAGCAGTGCAGGGACAGGGGGCTATGGCTACACCTTC. V is TRBV6-4 and J is TRBJ1-2, with 11 bases identical to TRBD1. The germline V gene encodes CDR1 MRHNA and CDR2 SNTAGT. Germline trimming cut 4 bases from V and 4 bases from J; bases unmatched to any gene: 2. The CDR3 runs 14 residues.

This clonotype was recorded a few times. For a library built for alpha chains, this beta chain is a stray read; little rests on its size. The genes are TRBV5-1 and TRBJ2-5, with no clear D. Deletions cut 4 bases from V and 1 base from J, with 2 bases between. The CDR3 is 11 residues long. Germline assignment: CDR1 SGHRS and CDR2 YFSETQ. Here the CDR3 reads CASSVQETQYF. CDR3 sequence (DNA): TGCGCCAGCAGCGTCCAAGAGACCCAGTACTTC.

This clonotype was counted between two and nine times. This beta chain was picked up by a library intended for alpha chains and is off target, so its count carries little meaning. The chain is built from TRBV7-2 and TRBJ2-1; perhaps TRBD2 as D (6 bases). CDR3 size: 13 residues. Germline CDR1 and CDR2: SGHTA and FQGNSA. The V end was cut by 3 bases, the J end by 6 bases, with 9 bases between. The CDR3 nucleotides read TGTGCCAGCAGCTTGGAGGGTCGCAATGAGCAGTTCTTC. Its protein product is CASSLEGRNEQFF.

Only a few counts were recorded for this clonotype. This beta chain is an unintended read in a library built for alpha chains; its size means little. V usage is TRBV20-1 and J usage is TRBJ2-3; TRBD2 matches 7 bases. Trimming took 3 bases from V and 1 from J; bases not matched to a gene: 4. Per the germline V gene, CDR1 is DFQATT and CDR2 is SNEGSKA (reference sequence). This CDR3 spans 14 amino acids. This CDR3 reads CSASGGSGTDTQYF. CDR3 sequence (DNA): TGCAGTGCTAGCGGGGGGAGCGGCACAGATACGCAGTATTTT.

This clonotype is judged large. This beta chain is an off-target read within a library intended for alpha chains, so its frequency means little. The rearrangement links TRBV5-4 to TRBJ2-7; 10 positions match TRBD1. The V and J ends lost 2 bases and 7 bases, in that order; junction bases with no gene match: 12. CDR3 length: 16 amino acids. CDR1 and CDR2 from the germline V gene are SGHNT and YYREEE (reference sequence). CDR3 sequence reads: CASSFQTGTGVGEQYF. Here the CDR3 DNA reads TGTGCCAGCAGCTTCCAGACCGGGACAGGGGTAGGGGAGCAGTACTTC.

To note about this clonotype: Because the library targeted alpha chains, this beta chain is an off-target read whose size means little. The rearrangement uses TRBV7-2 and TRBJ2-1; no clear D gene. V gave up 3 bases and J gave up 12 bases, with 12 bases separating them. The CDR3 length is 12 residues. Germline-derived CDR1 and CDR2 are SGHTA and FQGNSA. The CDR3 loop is CASSFVKGSQFF. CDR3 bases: TGTGCCAGCAGCTTTGTTAAGGGTTCGCAGTTCTTC. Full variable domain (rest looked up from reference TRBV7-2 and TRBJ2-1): GAGVSQSPSNKVTEKGKDVELRCDPISGHTALYWYRQSLGQGLEFLIYFQGNSAPDKSGLPSDRFSAERTGGSVSTLTIQRTQQEDSAVYLCASSFVKGSQFFGPGTRLTVL.

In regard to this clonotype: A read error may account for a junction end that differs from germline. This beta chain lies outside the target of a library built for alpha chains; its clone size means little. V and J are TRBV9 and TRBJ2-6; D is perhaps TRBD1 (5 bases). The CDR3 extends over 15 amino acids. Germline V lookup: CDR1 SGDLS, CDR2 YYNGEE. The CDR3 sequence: CASSAVSSGANVPTF. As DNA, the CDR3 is TGTGCCAGCAGCGCCGTAAGCTCTGGGGCCAACGTCCCGACTTTC.

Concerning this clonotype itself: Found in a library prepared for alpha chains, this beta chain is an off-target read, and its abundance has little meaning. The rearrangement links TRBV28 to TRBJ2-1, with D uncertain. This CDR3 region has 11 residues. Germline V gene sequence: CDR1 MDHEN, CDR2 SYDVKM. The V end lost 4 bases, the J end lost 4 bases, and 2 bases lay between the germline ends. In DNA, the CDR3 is TGTGCCAGCAGTTCGTACAATGAGCAGTTCTTC. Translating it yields CASSSYNEQFF.

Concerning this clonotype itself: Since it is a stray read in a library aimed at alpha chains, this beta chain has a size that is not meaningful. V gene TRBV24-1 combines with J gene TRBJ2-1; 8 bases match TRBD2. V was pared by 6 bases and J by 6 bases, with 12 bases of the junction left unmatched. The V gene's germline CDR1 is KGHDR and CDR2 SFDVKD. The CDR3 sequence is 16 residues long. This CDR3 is CATSPLAGPPTNEQFF. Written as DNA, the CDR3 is TGTGCCACCAGTCCCCTAGCGGGCCCACCAACCAATGAGCAGTTCTTC.

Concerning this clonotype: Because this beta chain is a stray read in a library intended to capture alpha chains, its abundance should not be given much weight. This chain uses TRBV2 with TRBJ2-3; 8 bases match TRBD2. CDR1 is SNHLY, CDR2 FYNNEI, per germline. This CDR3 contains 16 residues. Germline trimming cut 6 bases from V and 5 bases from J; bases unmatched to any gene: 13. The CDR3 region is CASRITSGTWGDTQYF. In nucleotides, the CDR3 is TGTGCCAGCAGGATAACTAGCGGCACATGGGGAGATACGCAGTATTTT.

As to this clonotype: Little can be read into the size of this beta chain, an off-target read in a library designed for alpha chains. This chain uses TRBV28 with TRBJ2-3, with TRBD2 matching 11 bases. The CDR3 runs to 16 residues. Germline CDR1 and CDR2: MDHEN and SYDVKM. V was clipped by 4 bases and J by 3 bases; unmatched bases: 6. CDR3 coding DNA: TGTGCCAGCAGTTCCGTGACTAGCGGGGTGACAGATACGCAGTATTTT. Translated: CASSSVTSGVTDTQYF.

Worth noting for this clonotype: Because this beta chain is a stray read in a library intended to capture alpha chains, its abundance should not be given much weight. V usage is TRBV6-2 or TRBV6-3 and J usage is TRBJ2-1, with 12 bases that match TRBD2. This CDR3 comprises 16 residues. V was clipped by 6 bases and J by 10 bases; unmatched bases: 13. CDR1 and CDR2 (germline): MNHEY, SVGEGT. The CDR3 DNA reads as TGTGCCAGCAGCCCCCTCCCGGGACTAGCGGGTGGAGAGCAGTTCTTC. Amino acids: CASSPLPGLAGGEQFF.

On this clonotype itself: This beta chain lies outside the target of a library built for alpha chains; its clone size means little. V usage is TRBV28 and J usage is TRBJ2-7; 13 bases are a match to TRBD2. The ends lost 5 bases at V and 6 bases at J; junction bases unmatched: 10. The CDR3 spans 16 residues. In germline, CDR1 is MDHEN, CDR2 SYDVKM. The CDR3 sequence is CASSLRTSGSVIEQYF. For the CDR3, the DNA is TGTGCCAGCAGTCTACGGACTAGCGGGAGTGTCATCGAGCAGTACTTC.

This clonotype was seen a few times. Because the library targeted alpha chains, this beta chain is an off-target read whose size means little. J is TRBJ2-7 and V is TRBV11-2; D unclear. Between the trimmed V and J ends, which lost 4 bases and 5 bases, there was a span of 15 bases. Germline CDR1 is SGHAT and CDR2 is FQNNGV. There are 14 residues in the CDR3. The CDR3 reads CASSSDRARDEQYF. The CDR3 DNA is TGTGCCAGCAGCTCCGACCGCGCCCGGGACGAGCAGTACTTC.

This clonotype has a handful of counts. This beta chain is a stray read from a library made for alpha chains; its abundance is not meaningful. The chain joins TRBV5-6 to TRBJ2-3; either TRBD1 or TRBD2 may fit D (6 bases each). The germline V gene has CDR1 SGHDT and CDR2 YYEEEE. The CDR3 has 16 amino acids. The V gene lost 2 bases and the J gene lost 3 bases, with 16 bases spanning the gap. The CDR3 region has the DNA TGTGCCAGCAGCTTTATAACAGGGAGGAGGACAGATACGCAGTATTTT. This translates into CASSFITGRRTDTQYF. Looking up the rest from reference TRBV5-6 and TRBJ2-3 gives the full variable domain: DAGVTQSPTHLIKTRGQQVTLRCSPKSGHDTVSWYQQALGQGPQFIFQYYEEEERQRGNFPDRFSGHQFPNYSSELNVNALLLGDSALYLCASSFITGRRTDTQYFGPGTRLTVL.

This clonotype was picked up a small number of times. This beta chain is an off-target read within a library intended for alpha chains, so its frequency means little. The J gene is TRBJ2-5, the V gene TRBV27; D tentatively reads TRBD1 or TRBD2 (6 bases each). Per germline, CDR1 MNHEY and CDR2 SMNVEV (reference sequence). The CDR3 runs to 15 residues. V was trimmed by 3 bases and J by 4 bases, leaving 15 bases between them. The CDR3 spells CASSFGQGRGETQYF. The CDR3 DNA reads TGTGCCAGCAGTTTTGGTCAGGGGCGGGGAGAGACCCAGTACTTC.